Listed here are 9 T cell receptor beta chains from one sample, sequenced in a study of T cell responses to AZD1222 COVID-19 vaccine. Clones were read by immunoSEQ multiplex PCR, and TCRdb kept only the in-frame ones, dropping some. Here the sample spans approximately 31,000 clones, approximately 87% being singletons. Specimen: peripheral blood, collected 28 days after the second AZD1222 dose. These receptors all come from an adult who received the AZD1222 COVID-19 vaccine.

This clone was detected only once. The rearrangement joins TRBV18 to TRBJ1-3, with 8 bases that match TRBD1. V shed 6 bases, J shed 3 bases, and the junction held 4 bases outside the gene matches. Per the germline V gene, CDR1 is KGHSH and CDR2 is LQKENI. CDR3 length: 14 residues. The CDR3 reads CASSRQGNGNTIYF. CDR3 sequence (DNA): TGTGCCAGCTCTCGACAGGGGAATGGAAACACCATATATTTT.

This chain links TRBV6-2 or TRBV6-3 with TRBJ1-5, with D perhaps matching TRBD1 (5 bases). The CDR3 runs 17 residues. The V and J ends lost 5 bases and 1 base respectively, with 18 bases between them. Germline-derived CDR1 and CDR2 are MNHEY and SVGEGT. CDR3 sequence: CASSASQGIRSNQPQHF. In nucleotides, the CDR3 is TGTGCCAGCAGTGCCTCTCAGGGAATTAGGAGCAATCAGCCCCAGCATTTT.

The chain employs TRBV25-1 and TRBJ1-2; 8 bases are shared with TRBD1. CDR1 and CDR2 (germline): MGHDK, SYGVNS. This CDR3 has 13 amino acids. V dropped 7 bases and J dropped 3; count of bases not matched to a gene: 4. CDR3 amino acids: CASNSQGDYGYTF. The CDR3 nucleotides are TGTGCCAGCAATTCACAGGGGGACTATGGCTACACCTTC.

This clone was found once. The chain employs TRBV11-3 and TRBJ2-1, with TRBD2 as a possible D gene (7 bases). The CDR3 is 13 amino acids. Germline V gives CDR1 SGHNT, CDR2 YENEEA. The V and J ends lost 6 bases and 8 bases respectively, with 14 bases between them. The CDR3 nucleotides read TGTGCCAGCAGTCGGGGGGCCTCCGATGAGCAGTTCTTC. Translation: CASSRGASDEQFF.

Worth noting for this clone: Its ends do not fully match the called genes, so a read error is possible. The V call is TRBV29-1, the J call TRBJ1-2; TRBD1 matches at 11 bases. The CDR3 has 14 residues. The germline CDR1 and CDR2 sequences are SQVTM and ANQGSEA. DNA of the CDR3: TGCAGCGTTGCCGGGACAGGGGGTAACGATGGCTACACCTTC. This gives the protein CSVAGTGGNDGYTF.

Only one count was recorded for this clone. The sample contains more than one DNA sequence encoding this CDR3. The chain couples TRBV19 to TRBJ1-5; a weak D match, TRBD1 (5 bases). Germline assignment: CDR1 LNHDA and CDR2 SQIVND (reference sequence). The CDR3 loop spans 12 amino acids. With 7 bases removed from V and 7 bases from J, the gap between germline ends came to 11 bases. CDR3 amino acids: CASTTGGQPQHF. The CDR3, as DNA: TGTGCCAGTACCACGGGGGGGCAGCCCCAGCATTTT.

This sequence joins TRBV5-1 and TRBJ2-1; 7 bases fit TRBD1. Trimming at V came to 0 bases and at J to 7 bases, leaving 10 bases not matched to a gene. Germline CDR1 is SGHRS and CDR2 is YFSETQ. CDR3 length: 16 residues. CDR3 DNA: TGCGCCAGCAGCTTGGCCCGCCAGGGGGTGAGGAATGAGCAGTTCTTC. Its translation is CASSLARQGVRNEQFF.

V gene TRBV14 combines with J gene TRBJ1-3, with a possible D match to TRBD1 (5 bases). Germline CDR1 and CDR2: SGHDN and FVKESK. The germline V and J ends were trimmed by 4 bases and 0 bases, with 7 bases remaining between them. The CDR3 consists of 14 residues. The CDR3 nucleotides are TGTGCCAGCAGCCGACAGAGCTCTGGAAACACCATATATTTT. Translated, it gives CASSRQSSGNTIYF.

V is TRBV6-5 and J is TRBJ2-7; tentatively, D is TRBD1 or TRBD2 (5 bases each). The CDR3 runs to 14 residues. The V gene's germline CDR1 is MNHEY and CDR2 SVGAGI. V lost 8 bases, J lost 4 bases, and 18 bases lay in between. As DNA, the CDR3 is TGTGCCAGCCTCCGGGACGGTGGTCCGTACGAGCAGTACTTC. This encodes CASLRDGGPYEQYF.